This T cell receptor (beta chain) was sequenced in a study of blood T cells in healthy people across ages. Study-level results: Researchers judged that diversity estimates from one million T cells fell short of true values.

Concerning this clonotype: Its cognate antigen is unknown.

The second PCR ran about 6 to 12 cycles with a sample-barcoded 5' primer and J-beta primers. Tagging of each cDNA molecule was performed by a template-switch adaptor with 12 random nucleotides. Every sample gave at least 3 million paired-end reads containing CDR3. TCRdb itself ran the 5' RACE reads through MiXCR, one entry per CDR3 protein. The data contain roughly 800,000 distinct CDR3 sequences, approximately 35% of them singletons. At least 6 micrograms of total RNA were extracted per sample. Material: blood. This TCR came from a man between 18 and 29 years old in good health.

CDR3 loop: CASSQSAFPNEKLFF. The CDR3 region has the DNA TGTGCCAGCAGCCAATCCGCGTTCCCTAATGAAAAACTGTTTTTT. The chain couples TRBV14 to TRBJ1-4; D gene unclear. Trimming took off 2 bases at V and 3 bases at J, with 10 bases between the two ends. The CDR3 is 15 residues long. CDR1 is SGHDN and CDR2 is FVKESK in the germline V gene. Full variable domain (missing parts from reference TRBV14 and TRBJ1-4): EAGVTQFPSHSVIEKGQTVTLRCDPISGHDNLYWYRRVMGKEIKFLLHFVKESKQDESGMPNNRFLAERTGGTYSTLKVQPAELEDSGVYFCASSQSAFPNEKLFFGSGTQLSVL.